Listed below are T cell receptor beta chains from one sample, sequenced in a study of blood T cell repertoires in COVID-19. Here immunoSEQ multiplex PCR was the method, and the copy in TCRdb shows in-frame clones only, minus some. The top ten hold 2.3% of the sample, which has around 120,000 clones, roughly 79% seen once. Sequencing input: peripheral blood. These receptors all come from a man between 65 and 80 years old with acute or convalescent COVID-19. Each CDR3 is given with its conserved first and last residue. D genes are given only for firm matches. Not every row has a clone size; where given, it reads once, few, many or a size class.

size	D	J	V	CDR3	DNA
.	.	TRBJ1-3	TRBV6-5	CASSSQSQGGNTIYF	TGTGCCAGCAGTTCCCAAAGCCAGGGCGGAAACACCATATATTTT
.	.	TRBJ2-7	TRBV6-5	CASSWGGPSSYEQYF	TGTGCCAGCAGTTGGGGGGGGCCGAGCTCCTACGAGCAGTACTTC
.	.	TRBJ1-6	TRBV18	CASSQGGHQNSPLHF	TGTGCCAGCTCACAAGGGGGACACCAAAATTCACCCCTCCACTTT
.	TRBD1	TRBJ1-2	TRBV29-1	CSVSGTGGADYGYTF	TGCAGCGTTTCCGGGACAGGGGGCGCGGACTATGGCTACACCTTC
.	.	TRBJ2-3	TRBV7-9	CASSPVPGGPFTDTQYF	TGTGCCAGCAGCCCGGTCCCGGGGGGCCCCTTCACAGATACGCAGTATTTT
.	.	TRBJ1-1	TRBV2	CASSGFGTEAFF	TGTGCCAGCAGTGGTTTCGGCACTGAAGCTTTCTTT
.	TRBD1	TRBJ1-1	TRBV9	CASSVSFGQGGGTEAFF	TGTGCCAGCAGCGTATCCTTCGGACAGGGAGGTGGCACTGAAGCTTTCTTT
.	.	TRBJ2-5	TRBV6-2/TRBV6-3	CASSYSGPAQYF	TGTGCCAGCAGTTACTCGGGGCCAGCCCAGTACTTC
.	.	TRBJ2-6	TRBV5-4	CASSLGQGGSGANVLTF	TGTGCCAGCAGCTTGGGTCAGGGAGGCTCTGGGGCCAACGTCCTGACTTTC
.	.	TRBJ2-5	TRBV3-1/TRBV3-2	CASRPPRGGGETQYF	TGTGCCAGCAGACCCCCTAGGGGGGGAGGCGAGACCCAGTACTTC
.	TRBD1	TRBJ1-4	TRBV9	CASSFTGVGEKLFF	TGTGCCAGCAGCTTTACAGGGGTCGGAGAAAAACTGTTTTTT
.	TRBD1	TRBJ1-2	TRBV5-5	CASRITGQGVYGYTF	TGTGCCAGCAGGATAACGGGACAGGGGGTATATGGCTACACCTTC
.	.	TRBJ2-5	TRBV7-3	CASSTNGGAVETQYF	TGTGCCAGCAGCACTAATGGGGGGGCGGTAGAGACCCAGTACTTC
.	TRBD1	TRBJ1-1	TRBV12-3/TRBV12-4	CASSRQGSTEAFF	TGTGCCAGCAGCCGACAGGGGAGCACTGAAGCTTTCTTT
once	.	TRBJ1-1	TRBV6-6	CATRWALGDLEAFF	TGTGCCACTCGTTGGGCTTTGGGTGACCTTGAAGCTTTCTTT
.	.	TRBJ1-2	TRBV4-3	CASSQTDGMRGYTF	TGCGCCAGCAGCCAAACTGACGGGATGAGGGGCTACACCTTC
.	.	TRBJ2-3	TRBV7-9	CASSLGSGDSTDTQYF	TGTGCCAGCAGCTTAGGCAGCGGAGATAGCACAGATACGCAGTATTTT
.	.	TRBJ1-2	TRBV7-9	CASSLNPARGYGYTF	TGTGCCAGCAGCTTAAACCCCGCCAGGGGCTATGGCTACACCTTC
.	TRBD1	TRBJ2-7	TRBV5-4	CASSRGQGNLYEQYF	TGTGCCAGCAGCCGTGGACAGGGGAACCTGTACGAGCAGTACTTC
few	TRBD1	TRBJ1-1	TRBV12-3/TRBV12-4	CASSQSTGWTFF	TGTGCCAGCAGCCAGTCGACAGGGTGGACTTTCTTT